This T cell receptor (beta chain) originates from a study of blood T cell repertoires in COVID-19 (dated by TCRdb to 2020 to 2022). In terms of the full investigation: Samples covering the acute and convalescent phases of COVID-19 were provided by collaborators in the United States, Italy and Spain. The material from the prospective study consisted of cDNA or gDNA derived from T cells, B-cell-depleted T cells, or PBMCs. The dataset comprised deeply sampled blood TCRbeta repertoires from subjects exposed to, actively infected with, or recovered from COVID-19. The repertoires were made available in a free public database intended to serve as a resource for research on the immune response to SARS-CoV-2. Samples came from the ongoing ImmuneRACE study (first 160 participants) plus 1,254 subjects from 6 global collaborators. Nearly every sample came with metadata listing a de-identified subject ID, COVID-19 status, age in years and sex. Where HLA class I and class II types were available, the types were taken from metadata supplied by the sample provider, not from assay-based typing.

Participants in the prospective study were enrolled through a virtual design, were aged roughly 18 to 90 years, and lived in 24 United States geographic areas. Cohort assignment in the prospective study relied on participant-reported clinical history from a screening survey and a study questionnaire. Each participant in the prospective study had whole blood, serum and a nasopharyngeal or oropharyngeal swab collected by mobile phlebotomists. Participants in the prospective study had the option to provide additional blood draws and questionnaires over a 2-month period. Before DNA extraction, prospective study blood samples were shipped either frozen or at room temperature. Overall results and qualifications from the work: Clinical and demographic metadata were provided uncurated, with the amount varying by source and participant.

For this clone: Its cognate antigen has yet to be identified. Base qualities are not at hand, and no much larger clone is one base apart.

V sheds 0 bases and J sheds 0 bases, leaving 9 bases between their ends. From a lookup of the germline V gene, CDR1 and CDR2 are MNHEY and SVGAGI. The CDR3 runs 16 amino acids, cysteine and phenylalanine included. Only the CDR3 DNA stays, 48 bases, in frame from base 1. The immunoSEQ Assay, a bias-controlled multiplex PCR, was used to amplify TCRbeta CDR3 regions from genomic DNA. The paper's data handling went like this. The number of nucleated cells in each sample was estimated by amplification of reference gene primers within the assay. Sequence reads were collapsed and filtered to measure the absolute abundance of every unique TCRbeta CDR3 rearrangement. For each sample, productive Simpson clonality was calculated as the square root of Simpson's diversity index over productive rearrangements. TCRdb took over this immuneACCESS table, retaining in-frame rearrangements with V and J assigned. Such tables are incomplete; in checked studies, under half of the missing clones stem from an unresolved V gene, and the remainder is unexplained. The DNA gave D and trimming, while V, J and clone size come from that table. For this sample there are roughly 250,000 clones; approximately 88% appear just once. The ten largest clones add up to over 1% of the sample.

The clonotype originates from a woman between 35 and 50 years old with acute COVID-19. Sequencing used PBMCs or T cells enriched from blood (not recorded which). The chain employs TRBV6-5 and TRBJ2-4; a tentative D match to TRBD1 spans 5 bases. The bases read TGTGCCAGCAGTTACTCCAAGACAGTAGCCAAAAACATTCAGTACTTC. It is translated as CASSYSKTVAKNIQYF.